This T cell receptor beta chain appears in the sequencing data of a study of blood T cell repertoires in COVID-19. Study summary: Sources were T cells, B-cell-depleted T cells, or PBMCs; the material itself was cDNA or gDNA.

CDR3 length: 15 amino acids. Method: immunoSEQ multiplex PCR; TCRdb's copy keeps in-frame clones and lacks some. Seen here are fewer than 150,000 clones, roughly 85% observed once, and the top ten hold around 2.9%. Sequenced input: peripheral blood. The clonotype originates from a man in his fifties or sixties with acute or convalescent COVID-19. V usage is TRBV21-1 and J usage is TRBJ2-7; the table assigns TRBD2, which was not confirmed against the DNA. TRBV21-1 is annotated as a pseudogene. The CDR3 bases are TGTGCCAGCGAAAGACTAGCGGGGGGTTCCTACGAGCAGTACTTC. Translating it yields CASERLAGGSYEQYF.